The 27 T cell receptor beta chains presented below share a single source sample, sequenced in a study of blood T cell repertoires in COVID-19 (TCRdb year 2020). The library was generated by the immunoSEQ multiplex PCR assay. This is the immuneACCESS table as TCRdb keeps it, with only in-frame sequences that have V and J called. A part of the clones is gone; compared with another copy, unresolved V genes explain less than half, and the rest is unexplained. This sample gives 25,000 to 35,000 clones in total; about 87% of them show up just once. Roughly 12% of the sample rests with the top ten. Sequenced input: peripheral blood. These receptors all stem from a human donor in a cohort sampled during active COVID-19. The donor label of this sample is uncertain.

By share of the sample, this clone is medium-sized (0.01 to 0.1%). The rearrangement links TRBV7-9 to TRBJ1-2, with 7 nucleotides matching TRBD1. From germline, CDR1 is SEHNR and CDR2 FQNEAQ (reference sequence). V was pared by 5 bases and J by 3 bases, with 6 bases of the junction left unmatched. The CDR3 is 14 amino acids. The CDR3 region is CASSPNRGDYGYTF. The CDR3 nucleotides read TGTGCCAGCAGCCCAAACAGGGGAGACTATGGCTACACCTTC. The whole variable domain, remainder taken from reference TRBV7-9 and TRBJ1-2, is DTGVSQNPRHKITKRGQNVTFRCDPISEHNRLYWYRQTLGQGPEFLTYFQNEAQLEKSRLLSDRFSAERPKGSFSTLEIQRTEQGDSAMYLCASSPNRGDYGYTFGSGTRLTVV.

This chain links TRBV9 with TRBJ2-2; D is unresolved. The CDR3 is 16 residues long. The V end lost 4 bases, the J end lost 2 bases, and 15 bases lay between the germline ends. Germline V gene sequence: CDR1 SGDLS, CDR2 YYNGEE. The CDR3 nucleotides are TGTGCCAGCAGCAAAGGAACAGCACGAAACACCGGGGAGCTGTTTTTT. Residues: CASSKGTARNTGELFF.

This clone has only one observation. V gene TRBV6-1 combines with J gene TRBJ1-1; TRBD1 is a possible D gene (6 bases). Germline V lookup: CDR1 MNHNS, CDR2 SASEGT. The CDR3 covers 15 residues. Trimming took 4 bases from V and 3 from J, leaving 15 bases between them. In nucleotides, the CDR3 is TGTGCCAGCAGTGCGGGGGGCGCCGGATACACTGAAGCTTTCTTT. This gives the protein CASSAGGAGYTEAFF.

This clone was recorded once. This chain connects TRBV5-1 to TRBJ2-1; 8 bases map to TRBD2. V was clipped by 3 bases and J by 4 bases; unmatched bases: 6. CDR3 length: 15 residues. Per germline, CDR1 SGHRS and CDR2 YFSETQ. DNA for the CDR3: TGCGCCAGCAGCTCAACTAGCGGCACTTACAATGAGCAGTTCTTC. Its translation: CASSSTSGTYNEQFF.

The J gene is TRBJ2-1, the V gene TRBV19; D is ambiguous. This CDR3 region has 14 residues. CDR1 LNHDA and CDR2 SQIVND come from the germline V gene (reference sequence). Trimming took 5 bases from V and 1 from J, leaving 9 bases between them. CDR3 bases: TGTGCCAGTAGTCGTCGACTTTCCTACAATGAGCAGTTCTTC. This encodes CASSRRLSYNEQFF.

This clone was detected only once. The chain is built from TRBV6-5 and TRBJ2-7; 9 bases align to TRBD1. The trim removed 7 bases at V and 4 bases at J, leaving 11 bases unmatched. Germline V gene lookup returns CDR1 MNHEY and CDR2 SVGAGI. The CDR3 extends over 15 amino acids. CDR3 amino acids: CASTNPGTGMYEQYF. CDR3 in DNA: TGTGCCAGCACCAACCCCGGGACAGGGATGTACGAGCAGTACTTC.

The rearrangement uses TRBV28 and TRBJ2-5; 8 positions agree with TRBD2. Germline V gene data show CDR1 as MDHEN and CDR2 as SYDVKM. V gave up 7 bases and J gave up 4 bases; unmatched junction bases: 11. The CDR3 consists of 15 residues. In nucleotides, the CDR3 is TGTGCCAGCACCCCCCGTGGAGCGGGAGTAGAGACCCAGTACTTC. Residues: CASTPRGAGVETQYF.

The chain links TRBV18 to TRBJ1-5, with D perhaps matching TRBD1 (5 bases). Per germline, CDR1 KGHSH and CDR2 LQKENI. The V and J ends lost 3 bases and 7 bases respectively, with 10 bases between them. CDR3 size: 13 residues. The CDR3 region has the DNA TGTGCCAGCTCACCGGGGCCTCAACAGCCCCAGCATTTT. This encodes CASSPGPQQPQHF.

The chain recombines TRBV19 with TRBJ1-1; a weak D match, TRBD1 (5 bases). The CDR3 totals 14 residues. The V end was cut by 5 bases, the J end by 0 bases, with 10 bases between. Germline V gene data show CDR1 as LNHDA and CDR2 as SQIVND (reference sequence). The CDR3 is CASSAPRVNTEAFF. CDR3 DNA sequence: TGTGCCAGTAGTGCTCCCAGGGTGAACACTGAAGCTTTCTTT. The full variable domain, its missing parts supplied by reference TRBV19 and TRBJ1-1, is DGGITQSPKYLFRKEGQNVTLSCEQNLNHDAMYWYRQDPGQGLRLIYYSQIVNDFQKGDIAEGYSVSREKKESFPLTVTSAQKNPTAFYLCASSAPRVNTEAFFGQGTRLTVV.

The rearrangement uses TRBV7-9 and TRBJ2-7; 8 bases map to TRBD1. CDR3 size: 14 residues. V was clipped by 2 bases and J by 4 bases; unmatched bases: 4. Germline CDR1 is SEHNR and CDR2 is FQNEAQ (reference sequence). This CDR3 is CASSLKQGGYEQYF. The CDR3 DNA is TGTGCCAGCAGCTTAAAACAGGGGGGATACGAGCAGTACTTC.

This chain links TRBV5-4 with TRBJ2-7; D remains ambiguous. The CDR3 sequence is 14 residues long. The germline CDR1 and CDR2 sequences are SGHNT and YYREEE (reference sequence). V was trimmed by 0 bases and J by 3 bases, leaving 10 bases between them. The CDR3 DNA is TGTGCCAGCAGCTTGGACGTTCTCAGCTACGAGCAGTACTTC. Amino acid sequence: CASSLDVLSYEQYF.

The J gene is TRBJ1-2, the V gene TRBV29-1, with D possibly TRBD1 on 6 matching bases. Germline V gives CDR1 SQVTM, CDR2 ANQGSEA. The CDR3 has 12 residues. V lost 7 bases to trimming and J lost 8 bases, with 17 bases between them. Here the CDR3 DNA reads TGCAGCGCTACCGGGCAGGGGCAAGGCTACACCTTC. Protein: CSATGQGQGYTF.

This sequence joins TRBV18 and TRBJ2-3, with TRBD2 matching 7 bases. Germline CDR1 is KGHSH and CDR2 is LQKENI. Trimming cost V 3 bases and J 1 base; bases outside gene matches: 10. This CDR3 has 17 residues. The DNA of the CDR3 is TGTGCCAGCTCACCGCCTAGCGGCGTATTGGGCACAGATACGCAGTATTTT. Protein sequence: CASSPPSGVLGTDTQYF.

This chain joins TRBV20-1 and TRBJ1-2; 8 bases line up with TRBD1. CDR1 is DFQATT and CDR2 is SNEGSKA in the germline V gene (reference sequence). This CDR3 region has 12 residues. Losses at the gene ends were 3 bases for V and 7 bases for J; bases not matched to a gene: 4. The CDR3 loop is CSASAGTGGYTF. CDR3 nucleotide sequence: TGCAGTGCTAGTGCCGGGACAGGTGGCTACACCTTC.

The chain couples TRBV5-4 to TRBJ2-7; 16 nucleotides align to TRBD2. V lost 4 bases, J lost 3 bases, and 7 bases stayed unmatched. Germline CDR1 reads SGHNT; CDR2 reads YYREEE (reference sequence). This CDR3 region has 17 residues. The CDR3 loop reads CASSREGLAGGNYEQYF. The CDR3 nucleotides read TGTGCCAGCAGCCGAGAGGGACTAGCGGGAGGGAACTACGAGCAGTACTTC.

The genes are TRBV19 and TRBJ2-1; a possible D gene is TRBD1 (5 bases). Trimming removed 7 bases from V and 6 bases from J, with 25 bases in between. The CDR3 extends over 17 amino acids. Per the germline V gene, CDR1 is LNHDA and CDR2 is SQIVND (reference sequence). CDR3 region: CASTLGRGRVLFNEQFF. The CDR3 region has the DNA TGTGCCAGTACCCTAGGTAGAGGCAGGGTACTGTTCAATGAGCAGTTCTTC.

The chain couples TRBV11-2 to TRBJ2-3, with D possibly being TRBD2 (6 bases). V was shortened by 5 bases and J by 1 base, with 7 bases between the two germline ends. This CDR3 spans 13 amino acids. Germline values: CDR1 SGHAT, CDR2 FQNNGV. The CDR3, as DNA: TGTGCCAGCAGCCCGGGGGGCACAGATACGCAGTATTTT. This codes for CASSPGGTDTQYF.

The V call is TRBV29-1, the J call TRBJ2-3; 10 nucleotides agree with TRBD2. Germline V gives CDR1 SQVTM, CDR2 ANQGSEA. The CDR3 sequence is 16 residues long. V was clipped by 1 base and J by 0 bases; unmatched bases: 4. CDR3 in DNA: TGCAGCGTTGAAGGGACTAGCGGTACTAGCACAGATACGCAGTATTTT. Its translation is CSVEGTSGTSTDTQYF.

This clone was seen more than once but under ten times. The chain links TRBV27 to TRBJ1-1; D is unclear. V lost 0 bases and J lost 6, with 8 bases in between. CDR1 and CDR2 (germline): MNHEY, SMNVEV (reference sequence). This CDR3 is built from 13 residues. The CDR3 region has the DNA TGTGCCAGCAGTTTATCAGGAGGGTCTGAAGCTTTCTTT. Translation gives CASSLSGGSEAFF.

The CDR3 bases are TGTGCCATCAGTGAGAGAGTCAGCGGGAGTAAAGATACGCAGTATTTT. It translates to CAISERVSGSKDTQYF. The V gene is TRBV10-3, the J gene TRBJ2-3; the match to TRBD2 covers 8 bases. J was trimmed by 5 bases and V by 2 bases; bases with no gene match: 9. The CDR3 has 16 amino acids. Germline CDR1 and CDR2: ENHRY and SYGVKD.

This chain uses TRBV6-1 with TRBJ1-3; 9 positions match TRBD1. The CDR3 is 17 residues long. With V trimmed by 4 bases and J by 4 bases, 11 bases remained unmatched. CDR1 and CDR2 (germline): MNHNS, SASEGT. CDR3 in amino acids: CASSVTTGTGSGNTIYF. As DNA, the CDR3 is TGTGCCAGCAGTGTCACCACCGGGACAGGGTCGGGAAACACCATATATTTT.

The chain uses TRBV5-4 and TRBJ2-7; TRBD2 aligns across 15 bases. Germline-derived CDR1 and CDR2 are SGHNT and YYREEE (reference sequence). V lost 4 bases, J lost 2 bases, and 1 base stayed unmatched. This CDR3 has 15 amino acids. The CDR3: CASSRTSGRAYEQYF. CDR3 nucleotide sequence: TGTGCCAGCAGCCGGACTAGCGGGAGGGCCTACGAGCAGTACTTC.

The chain couples TRBV29-1 to TRBJ2-1; a possible D gene is TRBD1 (5 bases). V lost 5 bases and J lost 2, with 16 bases in between. Germline V gene lookup returns CDR1 SQVTM and CDR2 ANQGSEA. The CDR3 spans 15 residues. The CDR3 protein is CSVQGRADTYNEQFF. The CDR3 DNA reads as TGCAGCGTTCAGGGCCGCGCGGACACCTACAATGAGCAGTTCTTC.

The chain links TRBV20-1 to TRBJ2-1; maybe TRBD2 (6 bases). The V end lost 6 bases, the J end lost 10 bases, and 13 bases lay between the germline ends. CDR3 length: 11 residues. CDR1 DFQATT and CDR2 SNEGSKA come from the germline V gene (reference sequence). The CDR3 here is CSASLASEQFF. CDR3 sequence (DNA): TGCAGTGCGTCACTAGCTTCCGAGCAGTTCTTC.

The chain couples TRBV5-4 to TRBJ1-2; TRBD1 agrees at 9 bases. CDR1 SGHNT and CDR2 YYREEE come from the germline V gene (reference sequence). J lost 4 bases, V lost 4 bases, and 5 bases had no gene match. The length of the CDR3 is 14 residues. CDR3 in DNA: TGTGCCAGCAGCACCGGGACAGGGATCTATGGCTACACCTTC. Translation gives CASSTGTGIYGYTF.

The gene calls are TRBV7-3 and TRBJ2-7; 11 nucleotides match TRBD2. The V segment lost 2 bases and the J segment 2 bases; nucleotides outside the gene matches: 2. Per germline, CDR1 SGHTA and CDR2 FQGTGA. This CDR3 is 15 amino acids long. CDR3 protein: CASSLGTSGPYEQYF. The CDR3 DNA follows: TGTGCCAGCAGCTTAGGGACTAGCGGCCCCTACGAGCAGTACTTC.

V and J are TRBV7-9 and TRBJ2-1; 7 bases map to TRBD1. V trimming: 0 bases; J trimming: 7 bases; junction bases outside the gene matches: 3. The germline CDR1 and CDR2 sequences are SEHNR and FQNEAQ (reference sequence). CDR3 length equals 14 residues. CDR3 in DNA: TGTGCCAGCAGCTTAGCACAGGGGATGAATGAGCAGTTCTTC. Protein product: CASSLAQGMNEQFF.